The subject of this entry is one TCR beta chain. These data come from a study of cytomegalovirus exposure and HLA in healthy donors. PCR amplification relied on 60 Vbeta primers (plus 13 Jbeta primers). Per the original data handling: The count from a later analysis was 65 million to 90 million unique TCR beta chains, some 12 million of them shared. Clones were sequenced by immunoSEQ multiplex PCR, and TCRdb holds only the in-frame ones, with some missing. V and J calls and clone size are those listed in that table; D and trimming were worked out from the DNA. This sample yields tens of thousands of clones, of which roughly 73% are seen a single time; roughly 2.6% belongs to the top ten. Per germline, CDR1 MNHEY and CDR2 SMNVEV (reference sequence). The CDR3 is 14 residues long. V was trimmed by 3 bases and J by 7 bases, leaving 16 bases between them.

The chain couples TRBV27 to TRBJ2-7; D gene unclear. This TCR derives from a male donor in good health and CMV-seropositive. The specimen was PBMCs. The CDR3 coding sequence is TGTGCCAGCAGTTTTCTAGGCAACATGAGGGAGCAGTACTTC. Amino acids: CASSFLGNMREQYF.